This entry concerns a single TCR beta chain. These data are taken from a study of blood T cell repertoires in COVID-19. The ends were cut back, 4 bases at V and 5 bases at J, with 10 bases in the middle. Germline assignment: CDR1 SGHRS and CDR2 YFSETQ. This CDR3 has 13 amino acids. The data were produced by immunoSEQ multiplex PCR, yet TCRdb's version contains in-frame clones alone and is incomplete. The repertoire holds about 190,000 clones, about 88% seen once, with approximately 1.5% in the top ten. The gene calls are TRBV5-1 and TRBJ2-1; tentatively, D is TRBD2 (5 bases). The sequence was obtained from a man between 18 and 29 years old with active or convalescent COVID-19. The material sequenced was peripheral blood. For the CDR3, the DNA is TGCGCCAGCAGCGTGGGAGATAACAATGAGCAGTTCTTC. Translating gives CASSVGDNNEQFF.